This T cell receptor (beta chain) stems from a study of T cell clonality in common variable immunodeficiency. Broader study findings: Reportedly, TCR beta sequences from common variable immunodeficiency showed fewer deletions and N-nucleotide insertions.

The CDR3 covers 15 residues. The germline gives CDR1 SNHLY, CDR2 FYNNEI. The V and J ends lost 6 bases and 1 base, in that order; junction bases with no gene match: 5. TCRdb keeps only in-frame clones here, not all; method: immunoSEQ multiplex PCR. In total the sample includes fewer than 30,000 clones, none of them seen once. This clone was seen only a few times. Antigen unknown. The read terminates 3 residues before the CDR3 end, so the remaining end is supplied by the germline J gene. Both groups were predominantly of Caucasian heritage. The V gene is TRBV2, the J gene TRBJ2-3; the match to TRBD2 covers 9 bases. The TCR comes from a human donor with common variable immunodeficiency. Source material: peripheral blood mononuclear cells. CDR3 bases read: TGTGCCAGCAGCGCGGGACTAGCCCGCACAGATACG. This encodes CASSAGLARTDT. The CDR3 in full is CASSAGLARTDTQYF. The whole variable domain, remainder taken from reference TRBV2 and TRBJ2-3, is EPEVTQTPSHQVTQMGQEVILRCVPISNHLYFYWYRQILGQKVEFLVSFYNNEISEKSEIFDDQFSVERPDGSNFTLKIRSTKLEDSAMYFCASSAGLARTDTQYFGPGTRLTVL.